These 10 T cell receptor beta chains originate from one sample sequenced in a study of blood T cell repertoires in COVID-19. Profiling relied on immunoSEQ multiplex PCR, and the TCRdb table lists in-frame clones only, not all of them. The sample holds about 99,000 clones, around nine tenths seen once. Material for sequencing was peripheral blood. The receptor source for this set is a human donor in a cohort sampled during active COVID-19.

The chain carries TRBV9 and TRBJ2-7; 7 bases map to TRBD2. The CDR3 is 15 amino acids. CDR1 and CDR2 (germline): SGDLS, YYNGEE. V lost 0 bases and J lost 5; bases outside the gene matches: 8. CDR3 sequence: CASSVGGGALHEQYF. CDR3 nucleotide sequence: TGTGCCAGCAGCGTAGGGGGGGGTGCCCTCCACGAGCAGTACTTC.

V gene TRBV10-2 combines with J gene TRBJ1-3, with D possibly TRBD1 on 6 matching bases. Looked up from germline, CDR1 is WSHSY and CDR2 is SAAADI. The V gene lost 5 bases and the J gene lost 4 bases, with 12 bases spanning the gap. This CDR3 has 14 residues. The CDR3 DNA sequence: TGCGCCAGCAGTTCACAGGGTCCCGGAAACACCATATATTTT. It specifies CASSSQGPGNTIYF.

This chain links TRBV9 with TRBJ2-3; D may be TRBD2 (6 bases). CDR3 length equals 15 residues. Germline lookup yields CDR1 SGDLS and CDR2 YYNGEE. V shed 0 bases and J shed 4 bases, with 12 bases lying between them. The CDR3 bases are TGTGCCAGCAGCGTAGGAGGAGGGAGCGCAGATACGCAGTATTTT. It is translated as CASSVGGGSADTQYF. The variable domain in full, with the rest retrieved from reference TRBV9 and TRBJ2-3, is DSGVTQTPKHLITATGQRVTLRCSPRSGDLSVYWYQQSLDQGLQFLIQYYNGEERAKGNILERFSAQQFPDLHSELNLSSLELGDSALYFCASSVGGGSADTQYFGPGTRLTVL.

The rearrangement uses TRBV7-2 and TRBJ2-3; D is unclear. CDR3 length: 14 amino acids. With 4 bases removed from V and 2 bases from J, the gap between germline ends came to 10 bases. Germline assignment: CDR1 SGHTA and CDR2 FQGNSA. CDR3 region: CASSSHYYTDTQYF. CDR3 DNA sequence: TGTGCCAGCAGCTCACATTACTACACAGATACGCAGTATTTT.

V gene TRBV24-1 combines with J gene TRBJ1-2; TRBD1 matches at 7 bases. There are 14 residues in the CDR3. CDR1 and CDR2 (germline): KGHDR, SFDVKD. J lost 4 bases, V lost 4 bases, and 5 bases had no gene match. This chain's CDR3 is CATSETGSSYGYTF. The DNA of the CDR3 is TGTGCCACCAGTGAGACAGGGAGTAGCTATGGCTACACCTTC.

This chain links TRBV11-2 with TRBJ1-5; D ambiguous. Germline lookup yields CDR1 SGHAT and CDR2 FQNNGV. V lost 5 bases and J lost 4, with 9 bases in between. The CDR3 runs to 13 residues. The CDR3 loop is CASSLGYNQPQHF. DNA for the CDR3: TGTGCCAGCAGCCTCGGGTATAATCAGCCCCAGCATTTT.

Here the CDR3 reads CASSYWQIYGYTF. CDR3 bases: TGTGCCAGCAGTTATTGGCAGATCTATGGCTACACCTTC. The chain joins TRBV6-2 or TRBV6-3 to TRBJ1-2; no definite D call. There are 13 residues in the CDR3. V dropped 3 bases and J dropped 4 bases, with 9 bases sitting between them. Germline V gene lookup returns CDR1 MNHEY and CDR2 SVGEGT.

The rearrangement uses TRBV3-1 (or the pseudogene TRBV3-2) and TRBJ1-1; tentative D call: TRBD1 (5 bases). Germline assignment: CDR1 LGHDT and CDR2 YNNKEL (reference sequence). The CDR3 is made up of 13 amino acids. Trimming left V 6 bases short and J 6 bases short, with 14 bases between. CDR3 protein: CASRRRGVAEAFF. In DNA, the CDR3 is TGTGCCAGCAGGCGACGGGGGGTAGCTGAAGCTTTCTTT.

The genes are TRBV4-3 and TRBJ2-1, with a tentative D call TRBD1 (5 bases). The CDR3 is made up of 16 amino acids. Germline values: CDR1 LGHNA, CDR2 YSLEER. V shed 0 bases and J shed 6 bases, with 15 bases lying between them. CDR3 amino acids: CASSQDEGRGSNEQFF. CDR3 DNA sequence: TGCGCCAGCAGCCAAGATGAAGGTAGGGGATCCAATGAGCAGTTCTTC.

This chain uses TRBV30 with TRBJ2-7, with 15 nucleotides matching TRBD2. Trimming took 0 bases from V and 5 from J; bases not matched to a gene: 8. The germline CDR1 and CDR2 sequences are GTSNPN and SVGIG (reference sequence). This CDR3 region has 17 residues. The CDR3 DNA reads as TGTGCCTGGAGTGTACAAAGGACTAGCGGGAGGGCCCACGAGCAGTACTTC. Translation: CAWSVQRTSGRAHEQYF.